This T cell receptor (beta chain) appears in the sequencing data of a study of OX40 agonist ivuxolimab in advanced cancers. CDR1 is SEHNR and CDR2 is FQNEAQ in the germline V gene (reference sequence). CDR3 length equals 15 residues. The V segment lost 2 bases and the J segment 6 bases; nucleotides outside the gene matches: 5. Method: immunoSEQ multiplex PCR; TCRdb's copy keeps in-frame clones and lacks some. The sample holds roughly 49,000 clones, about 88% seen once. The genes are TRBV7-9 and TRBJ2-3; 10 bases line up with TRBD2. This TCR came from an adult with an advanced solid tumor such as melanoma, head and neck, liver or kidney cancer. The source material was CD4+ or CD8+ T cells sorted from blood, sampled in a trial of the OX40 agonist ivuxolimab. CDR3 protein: CASSLLAGEWDTQYF. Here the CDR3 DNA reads TGTGCCAGCAGCTTACTAGCGGGAGAGTGGGATACGCAGTATTTT. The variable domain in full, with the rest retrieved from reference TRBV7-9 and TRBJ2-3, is DTGVSQNPRHKITKRGQNVTFRCDPISEHNRLYWYRQTLGQGPEFLTYFQNEAQLEKSRLLSDRFSAERPKGSFSTLEIQRTEQGDSAMYLCASSLLAGEWDTQYFGPGTRLTVL.